This TCR beta chain originates from a study of cytomegalovirus exposure and HLA in healthy donors. Study outcomes and limitations: In an earlier analysis, about 87% or about 30%: the productive usage of most TCR beta V segments. By HLA locus, TCR association rates varied in a later analysis, with DRB1 showing the most and HLA-C the fewest.

As to this clone: Its cognate antigen is unknown.

This PCR relied on a set of 60 Vbeta primers and 13 Jbeta primers. The method was immunoSEQ multiplex PCR; TCRdb's version includes in-frame clones alone and lacks a portion of them. Among fewer than 150,000 clones listed, roughly 80% were seen once. Trimming took 0 bases from V and 5 from J, leaving 13 bases between them. There are 15 residues in the CDR3. Per germline, CDR1 LGHNA and CDR2 YNFKEQ. Everyone who donated was a healthy bone marrow donor. This chain links TRBV4-2 with TRBJ2-5, with no clear D. The receptor was derived from a woman between 45 and 65 years old in good health and CMV-seronegative. The source material was PBMCs. CDR3 amino acids: CASSQESPAGETQYF. The CDR3 DNA is TGTGCCAGCAGCCAAGAGTCCCCCGCCGGGGAGACCCAGTACTTC.